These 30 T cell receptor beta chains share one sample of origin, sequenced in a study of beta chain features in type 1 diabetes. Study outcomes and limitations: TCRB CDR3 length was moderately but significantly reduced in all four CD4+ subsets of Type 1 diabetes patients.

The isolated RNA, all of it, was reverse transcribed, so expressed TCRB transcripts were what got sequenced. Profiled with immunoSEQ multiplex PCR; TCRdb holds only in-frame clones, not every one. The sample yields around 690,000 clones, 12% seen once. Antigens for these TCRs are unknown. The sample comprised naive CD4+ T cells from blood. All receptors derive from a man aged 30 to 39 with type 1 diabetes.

The CDR3 nucleotides are TGTGCCAGCAGCGCCCGGGACAGCCACTCTGGGGCCAACGTCCTGACTTTC. It encodes CASSARDSHSGANVLTF. This chain connects TRBV7-8 to TRBJ2-6, with 7 bases lining up with TRBD1. Germline CDR1 SGHVS, CDR2 FQNEAQ. The CDR3 has 17 amino acids. With V trimmed by 5 bases and J by 0 bases, 7 bases remained unmatched.

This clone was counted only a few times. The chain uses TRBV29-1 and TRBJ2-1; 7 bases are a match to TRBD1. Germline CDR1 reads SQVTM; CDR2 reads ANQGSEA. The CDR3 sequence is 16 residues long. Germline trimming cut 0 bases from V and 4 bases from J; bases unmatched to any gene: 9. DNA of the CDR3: TGCAGCGTTGAAGATCGAACAGGGGCAGGGTACAATGAGCAGTTCTTC. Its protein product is CSVEDRTGAGYNEQFF.

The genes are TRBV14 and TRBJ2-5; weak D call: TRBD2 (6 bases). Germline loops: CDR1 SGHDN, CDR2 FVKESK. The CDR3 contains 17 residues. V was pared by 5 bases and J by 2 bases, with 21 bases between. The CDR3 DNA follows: TGTGCCAGCAGCGCATTGGGGAAGGCAGGGAGGCAAGAGACCCAGTACTTC. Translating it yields CASSALGKAGRQETQYF.

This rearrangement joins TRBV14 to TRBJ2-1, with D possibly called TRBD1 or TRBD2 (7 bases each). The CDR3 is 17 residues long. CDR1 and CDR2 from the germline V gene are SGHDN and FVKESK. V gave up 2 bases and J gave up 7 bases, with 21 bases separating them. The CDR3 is CASSQWDGTAGWNEQFF. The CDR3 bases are TGTGCCAGCAGCCAATGGGACGGGACAGCGGGGTGGAATGAGCAGTTCTTC.

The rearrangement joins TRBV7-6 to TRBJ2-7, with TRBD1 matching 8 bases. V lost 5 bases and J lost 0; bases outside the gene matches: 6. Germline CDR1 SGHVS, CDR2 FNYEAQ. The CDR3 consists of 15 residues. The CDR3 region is CASSRGQGISYEQYF. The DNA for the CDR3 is TGTGCCAGCAGCCGTGGACAGGGAATCTCCTACGAGCAGTACTTC.

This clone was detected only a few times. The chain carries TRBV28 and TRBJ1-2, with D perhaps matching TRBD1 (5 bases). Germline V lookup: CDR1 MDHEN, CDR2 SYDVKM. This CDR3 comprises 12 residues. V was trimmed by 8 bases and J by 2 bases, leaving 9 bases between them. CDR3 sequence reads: CASGDGNYGYTF. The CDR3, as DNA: TGTGCCAGCGGGGACGGGAACTATGGCTACACCTTC.

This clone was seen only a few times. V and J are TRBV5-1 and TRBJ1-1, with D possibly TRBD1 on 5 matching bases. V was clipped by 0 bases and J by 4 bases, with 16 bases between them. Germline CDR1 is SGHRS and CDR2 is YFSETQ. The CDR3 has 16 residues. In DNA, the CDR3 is TGCGCCAGCAGCTTGGTTGTGGGGCACACTACCACTGAAGCTTTCTTT. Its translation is CASSLVVGHTTTEAFF.

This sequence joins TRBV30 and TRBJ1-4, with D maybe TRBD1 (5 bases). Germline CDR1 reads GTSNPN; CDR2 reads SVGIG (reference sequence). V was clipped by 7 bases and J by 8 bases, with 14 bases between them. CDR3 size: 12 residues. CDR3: CAFGGVGEKLFF. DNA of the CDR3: TGTGCCTTCGGAGGGGTAGGCGAAAAACTGTTTTTT.

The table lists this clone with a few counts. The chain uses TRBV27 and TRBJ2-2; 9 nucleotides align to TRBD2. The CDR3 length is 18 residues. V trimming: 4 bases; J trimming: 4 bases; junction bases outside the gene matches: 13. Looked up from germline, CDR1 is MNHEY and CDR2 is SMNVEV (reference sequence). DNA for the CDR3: TGTGCCAGCAGTTCCTCGGTAGCGGGGGCCGCGGGCACCGGGGAGCTGTTTTTT. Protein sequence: CASSSSVAGAAGTGELFF.

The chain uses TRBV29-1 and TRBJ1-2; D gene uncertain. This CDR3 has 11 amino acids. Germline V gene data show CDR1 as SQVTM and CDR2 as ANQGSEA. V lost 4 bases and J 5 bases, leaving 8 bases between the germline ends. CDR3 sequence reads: CSVAGTYGYTF. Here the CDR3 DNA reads TGCAGCGTTGCCGGCACATATGGCTACACCTTC.

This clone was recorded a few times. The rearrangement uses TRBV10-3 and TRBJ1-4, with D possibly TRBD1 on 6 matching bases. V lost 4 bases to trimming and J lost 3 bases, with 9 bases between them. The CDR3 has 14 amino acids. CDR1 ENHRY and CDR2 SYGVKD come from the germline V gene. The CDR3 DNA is TGTGCCATCAGTGCACAGGGCTCTAATGAAAAACTGTTTTTT. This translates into CAISAQGSNEKLFF.

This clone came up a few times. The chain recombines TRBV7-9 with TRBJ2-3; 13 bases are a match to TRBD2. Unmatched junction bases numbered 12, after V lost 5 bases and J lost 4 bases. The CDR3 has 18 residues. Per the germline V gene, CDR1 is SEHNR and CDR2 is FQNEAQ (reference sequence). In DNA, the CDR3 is TGTGCCAGCAGCCGAAGGTCCGGGACTAGCGGGATCGCAGATACGCAGTATTTT. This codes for CASSRRSGTSGIADTQYF.

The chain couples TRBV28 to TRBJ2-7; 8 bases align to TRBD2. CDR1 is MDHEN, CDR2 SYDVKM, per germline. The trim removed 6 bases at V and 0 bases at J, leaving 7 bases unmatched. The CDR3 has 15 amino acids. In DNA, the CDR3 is TGTGCCAGCAGGGTCGCGGGGGGATCCTCCTACGAGCAGTACTTC. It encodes CASRVAGGSSYEQYF.

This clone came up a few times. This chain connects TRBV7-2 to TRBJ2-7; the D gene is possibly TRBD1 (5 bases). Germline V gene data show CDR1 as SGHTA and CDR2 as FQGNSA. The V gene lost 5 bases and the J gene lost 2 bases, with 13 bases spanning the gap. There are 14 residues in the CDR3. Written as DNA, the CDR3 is TGTGCCAGCAGCCTAGGGGCCAATCCCTACGAGCAGTACTTC. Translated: CASSLGANPYEQYF. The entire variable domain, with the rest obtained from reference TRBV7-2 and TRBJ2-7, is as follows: GAGVSQSPSNKVTEKGKDVELRCDPISGHTALYWYRQSLGQGLEFLIYFQGNSAPDKSGLPSDRFSAERTGGSVSTLTIQRTQQEDSAVYLCASSLGANPYEQYFGPGTRLTVT.

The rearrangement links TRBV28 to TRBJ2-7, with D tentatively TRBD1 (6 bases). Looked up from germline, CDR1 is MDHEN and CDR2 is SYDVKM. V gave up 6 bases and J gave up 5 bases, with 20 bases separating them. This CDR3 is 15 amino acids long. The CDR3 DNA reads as TGTGCCAGCAGCGTACCCGAACAGGGCAATGACGAGCAGTACTTC. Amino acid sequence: CASSVPEQGNDEQYF.

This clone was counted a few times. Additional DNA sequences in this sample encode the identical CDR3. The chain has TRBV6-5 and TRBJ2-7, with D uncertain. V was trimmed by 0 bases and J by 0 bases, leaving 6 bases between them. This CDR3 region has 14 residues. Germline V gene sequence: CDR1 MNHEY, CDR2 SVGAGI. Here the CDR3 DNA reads TGTGCCAGCAGTTACTCCGCAGACTCCTACGAGCAGTACTTC. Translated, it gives CASSYSADSYEQYF.

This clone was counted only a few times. CDR3 sequence reads: CASSYSYRSTDTQYF. CDR3 sequence (DNA): TGTGCCAGCAGTTACTCTTACCGAAGCACAGATACGCAGTATTTT. This chain connects TRBV6-5 to TRBJ2-3; D not certain. The V end was cut by 0 bases, the J end by 0 bases, with 7 bases between. The CDR3 is made up of 15 amino acids. From germline, CDR1 is MNHEY and CDR2 SVGAGI.

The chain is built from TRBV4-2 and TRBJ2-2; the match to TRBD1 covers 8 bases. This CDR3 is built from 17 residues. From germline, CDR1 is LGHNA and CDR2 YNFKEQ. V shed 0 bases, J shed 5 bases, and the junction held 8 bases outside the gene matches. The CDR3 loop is CASSQDQGARKTGELFF. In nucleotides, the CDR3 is TGTGCCAGCAGCCAAGATCAGGGGGCGCGAAAGACCGGGGAGCTGTTTTTT.

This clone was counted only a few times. CDR3 in DNA: TGCGCCAGCAGCCTTCTAAGGACAGGCAATGAAGCTTTCTTT. Its protein product is CASSLLRTGNEAFF. The V gene is TRBV4-1, the J gene TRBJ1-1; 7 bases are shared with TRBD1. Trimming cost V 4 bases and J 7 bases; bases outside gene matches: 9. The CDR3 extends over 14 amino acids. Germline CDR1 reads MGHRA; CDR2 reads YSYEKL.

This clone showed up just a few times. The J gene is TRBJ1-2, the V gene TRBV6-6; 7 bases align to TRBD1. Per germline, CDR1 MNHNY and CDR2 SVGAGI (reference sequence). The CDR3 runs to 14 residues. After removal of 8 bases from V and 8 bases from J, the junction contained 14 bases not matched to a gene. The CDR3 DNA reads TGTGCCAGCTCCGATAGGCGACAGGGTGTGGGCTACACCTTC. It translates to CASSDRRQGVGYTF.

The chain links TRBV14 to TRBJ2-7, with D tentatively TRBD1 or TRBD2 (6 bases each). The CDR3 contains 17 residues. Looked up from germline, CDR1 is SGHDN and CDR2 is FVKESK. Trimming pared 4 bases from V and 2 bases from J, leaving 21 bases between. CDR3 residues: CASSPNRGTTPPYEQYF. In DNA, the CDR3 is TGTGCCAGCAGCCCGAATCGCGGGACAACACCTCCCTACGAGCAGTACTTC.

The CDR3 is CASSPSGGLSEQYF. CDR3 DNA sequence: TGTGCCAGCAGCCCTAGCGGGGGCCTTTCCGAGCAGTACTTC. The chain joins TRBV6-6 to TRBJ2-7, with 10 bases matching TRBD2. This CDR3 has 14 residues. The germline CDR1 and CDR2 sequences are MNHNY and SVGAGI (reference sequence). The J segment lost 6 bases and the V segment lost 6 bases, leaving 8 bases of the junction unmatched.

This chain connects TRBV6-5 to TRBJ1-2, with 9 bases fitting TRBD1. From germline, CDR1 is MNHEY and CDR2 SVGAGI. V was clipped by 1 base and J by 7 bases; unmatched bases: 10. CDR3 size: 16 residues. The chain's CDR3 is CASSYFGQGKSGGYTF. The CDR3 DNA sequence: TGTGCCAGCAGTTACTTCGGACAGGGGAAGTCGGGTGGCTACACCTTC.

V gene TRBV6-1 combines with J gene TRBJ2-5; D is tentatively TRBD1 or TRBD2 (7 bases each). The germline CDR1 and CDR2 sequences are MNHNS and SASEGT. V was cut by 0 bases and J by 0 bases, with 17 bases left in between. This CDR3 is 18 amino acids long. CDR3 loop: CASSEAGGDSLYQETQYF. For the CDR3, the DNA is TGTGCCAGCAGTGAAGCGGGGGGGGACAGCCTGTACCAAGAGACCCAGTACTTC.

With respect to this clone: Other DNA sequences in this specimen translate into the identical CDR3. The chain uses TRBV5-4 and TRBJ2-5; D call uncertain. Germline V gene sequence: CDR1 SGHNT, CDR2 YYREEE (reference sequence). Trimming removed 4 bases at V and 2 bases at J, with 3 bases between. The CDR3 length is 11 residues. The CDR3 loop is CASSGQETQYF. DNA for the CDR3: TGTGCCAGCAGCGGGCAAGAGACCCAGTACTTC.

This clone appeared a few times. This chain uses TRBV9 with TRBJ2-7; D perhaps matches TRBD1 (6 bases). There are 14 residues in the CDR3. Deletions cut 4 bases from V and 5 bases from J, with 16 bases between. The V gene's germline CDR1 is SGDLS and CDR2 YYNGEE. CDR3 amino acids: CASSPSDRLHEQYF. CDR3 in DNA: TGTGCCAGCAGCCCTTCGGACAGATTACACGAGCAGTACTTC. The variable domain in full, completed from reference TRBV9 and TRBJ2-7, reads DSGVTQTPKHLITATGQRVTLRCSPRSGDLSVYWYQQSLDQGLQFLIQYYNGEERAKGNILERFSAQQFPDLHSELNLSSLELGDSALYFCASSPSDRLHEQYFGPGTRLTVT.

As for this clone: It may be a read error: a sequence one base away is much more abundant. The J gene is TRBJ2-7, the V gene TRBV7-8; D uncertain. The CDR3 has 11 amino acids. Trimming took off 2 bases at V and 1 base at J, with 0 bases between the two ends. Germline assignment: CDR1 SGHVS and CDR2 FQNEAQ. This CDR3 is CASSLSYEQYF. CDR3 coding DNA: TGTGCCAGCAGCTTATCCTACGAGCAGTACTTC. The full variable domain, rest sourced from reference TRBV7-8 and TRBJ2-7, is GAGVSQSPRYKVAKRGQDVALRCDPISGHVSLFWYQQALGQGPEFLTYFQNEAQLDKSGLPSDRFFAERPEGSVSTLKIQRTQQEDSAVYLCASSLSYEQYFGPGTRLTVT.

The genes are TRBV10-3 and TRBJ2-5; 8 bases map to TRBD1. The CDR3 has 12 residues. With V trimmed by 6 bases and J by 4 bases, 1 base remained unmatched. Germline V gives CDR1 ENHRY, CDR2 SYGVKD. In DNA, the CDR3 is TGTGCCATCAGCGACAGGGGAGAGACCCAGTACTTC. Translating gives CAISDRGETQYF.

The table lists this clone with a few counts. The CDR3 coding sequence is TGTGCCAGCAGCCAAGGGACAGTTGAAGCTTTCTTT. This codes for CASSQGTVEAFF. This rearrangement joins TRBV6-5 to TRBJ1-1, with 7 positions matching TRBD1. The CDR3 extends over 12 amino acids. The V and J ends lost 6 bases and 7 bases, in that order; junction bases with no gene match: 5. Per the germline V gene, CDR1 is MNHEY and CDR2 is SVGAGI.

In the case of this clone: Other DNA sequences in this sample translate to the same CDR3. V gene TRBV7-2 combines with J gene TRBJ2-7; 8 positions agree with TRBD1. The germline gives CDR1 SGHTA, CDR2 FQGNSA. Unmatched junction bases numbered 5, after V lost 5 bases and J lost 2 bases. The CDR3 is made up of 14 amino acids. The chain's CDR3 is CASSPGTGPYEQYF. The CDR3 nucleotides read TGTGCCAGCAGCCCCGGGACAGGACCCTACGAGCAGTACTTC. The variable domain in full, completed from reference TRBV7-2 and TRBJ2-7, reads GAGVSQSPSNKVTEKGKDVELRCDPISGHTALYWYRQSLGQGLEFLIYFQGNSAPDKSGLPSDRFSAERTGGSVSTLTIQRTQQEDSAVYLCASSPGTGPYEQYFGPGTRLTVT.